This T cell receptor (beta chain) was identified during a study of sequential checkpoint blockade in melanoma. Trimming took off 5 bases at V and 2 bases at J, with 10 bases between the two ends. This CDR3 is 13 amino acids long. CDR1 and CDR2 (germline): MNHEY, SMNVEV (reference sequence). The sample's treatment: randomized to nivolumab then ipilimumab (arm A) or the reverse (arm B). Only in-frame clones appear in the TCRdb table, and some are missing; sequencing was by immunoSEQ multiplex PCR. The sample lists over 10,000 clones; 27% were seen once. The source is a human donor with melanoma. The rearrangement links TRBV27 to TRBJ2-7, with no clear D. The sequenced sample was tumor tissue (inferred from file names), obtained from a patient given nivolumab and ipilimumab in sequence. The CDR3 here is CASSQRVTYEQYF. In DNA form, the CDR3 reads TGTGCCAGCAGTCAACGGGTGACCTACGAGCAGTACTTC.